The clone carrying this TCR beta chain was detected once. Its antigen is unidentified. Germline-derived CDR1 and CDR2 are MDHEN and SYDVKM. The CDR3 consists of 16 residues. V dropped 3 bases and J dropped 8 bases, with 20 bases sitting between them. This specimen belongs to a study of Ad26.COV2.S vaccination and SARS-CoV-2 variants. Study observations and caveats: In vaccinated individuals, spike-specific CD8+ and CD4+ T cell responses reportedly displayed substantial breadth. TCR breadth and depth analyses may have underestimated total T cell responses. Comparable non-spike TCR breadth was observed in vaccine and placebo recipients. Participants in the vaccine arm had higher spike-specific TCR breadth; placebo recipients had lower.

The table came from immunoSEQ multiplex PCR; TCRdb's copy has only in-frame clones and leaves some out. The sample holds some 190,000 clones, 87% seen once. The receptor was isolated from a human donor who had recovered from COVID-19. The sample was peripheral blood, taken after recovery from COVID-19. The chain carries TRBV28 and TRBJ2-1, with a tentative D call TRBD1 (6 bases). CDR3 bases: TGTGCCAGCAGTTTGGTACAGGGAGTGAATACGGATGAGCAGTTCTTC. This translates into CASSLVQGVNTDEQFF.